One sample yielded the 14 T cell receptor beta chains listed below, sequenced in a study of T cells in localized non-small cell lung cancer. Only in-frame clones appear in the TCRdb table, and some are missing; sequencing was by immunoSEQ multiplex PCR. This repertoire shows 70,000 to 100,000 clones, approximately 90% found once; its top ten account for about 4%. The material sequenced was PBMCs, taken before any cancer treatment. The receptors were sampled from a woman aged 35-70 years with stage II squamous cell lung carcinoma.

This clone occurred once. The chain recombines TRBV15 with TRBJ2-1, with unresolved D. Germline CDR1 is LNHNV and CDR2 is YYDKDF (reference sequence). CDR3 length equals 15 residues. Trimming removed 1 base at V and 5 bases at J, with 12 bases between. CDR3 in amino acids: CATSRGLGHDNEQFF. The CDR3 nucleotides are TGTGCCACCAGCAGAGGACTCGGTCACGACAATGAGCAGTTCTTC.

This clone came up once. The chain combines TRBV6-1 with TRBJ1-2; D possibly corresponds to TRBD1 (5 bases). CDR3 length equals 15 residues. The germline V gene has CDR1 MNHNS and CDR2 SASEGT. V lost 6 bases to trimming and J lost 7 bases, with 21 bases between them. The CDR3 DNA is TGTGCCAGCAGGGGGGTTTCCGGTCCCAAGATTGGCTACACCTTC. It is translated as CASRGVSGPKIGYTF.

The chain links TRBV7-9 to TRBJ1-1; TRBD1 agrees at 7 bases. There are 15 residues in the CDR3. The germline V gene encodes CDR1 SEHNR and CDR2 FQNEAQ (reference sequence). J lost 1 base, V lost 5 bases, and 7 bases had no gene match. CDR3: CASSPRGTANTEAFF. The CDR3 DNA is TGTGCCAGCAGCCCTCGCGGGACAGCGAACACTGAAGCTTTCTTT.

The chain joins TRBV7-9 to TRBJ2-2; TRBD1 matches at 7 bases. CDR3 size: 14 residues. CDR1 is SEHNR, CDR2 FQNEAQ, per germline (reference sequence). Trimming removed 5 bases from V and 1 base from J; junction bases left unmatched: 1. The CDR3 reads CASSRTGNTGELFF. The CDR3 nucleotides read TGTGCCAGCAGCCGGACAGGGAACACCGGGGAGCTGTTTTTT. The variable domain in full, with the rest retrieved from reference TRBV7-9 and TRBJ2-2, is DTGVSQNPRHKITKRGQNVTFRCDPISEHNRLYWYRQTLGQGPEFLTYFQNEAQLEKSRLLSDRFSAERPKGSFSTLEIQRTEQGDSAMYLCASSRTGNTGELFFGEGSRLTVL.

The chain combines TRBV6-1 with TRBJ1-2; a weak D match, TRBD1 (5 bases). V was trimmed by 4 bases and J by 8 bases, leaving 17 bases between them. Germline CDR1 is MNHNS and CDR2 is SASEGT. CDR3 length: 14 amino acids. CDR3: CASSVQDDRGGYTF. CDR3 DNA sequence: TGTGCCAGCAGTGTACAGGATGATAGGGGAGGCTACACCTTC.

This clone was detected many times. The chain recombines TRBV2 with TRBJ2-2; the D is unclear. This CDR3 region has 15 residues. Germline V gives CDR1 SNHLY, CDR2 FYNNEI. Deletions cut 6 bases from V and 0 bases from J, with 11 bases between. For the CDR3, the DNA is TGTGCCAGCAGAGACGGATTCGCGAACACCGGGGAGCTGTTTTTT. Its translation is CASRDGFANTGELFF.

The V gene is TRBV14, the J gene TRBJ1-1, with D possibly matching TRBD1 (5 bases). CDR3 length: 16 residues. V was pared by 0 bases and J by 3 bases, with 14 bases between. Germline-derived CDR1 and CDR2 are SGHDN and FVKESK. The CDR3 here is CASSQDIGHPYTEAFF. The CDR3 DNA reads as TGTGCCAGCAGCCAAGACATTGGACACCCTTACACTGAAGCTTTCTTT. Complete variable domain (other parts from reference TRBV14 and TRBJ1-1): EAGVTQFPSHSVIEKGQTVTLRCDPISGHDNLYWYRRVMGKEIKFLLHFVKESKQDESGMPNNRFLAERTGGTYSTLKVQPAELEDSGVYFCASSQDIGHPYTEAFFGQGTRLTVV.

The chain links TRBV7-9 to TRBJ2-2; TRBD2 matches 8 bases. The V segment lost 5 bases and the J segment 0 bases; nucleotides outside the gene matches: 2. Germline CDR1 SEHNR, CDR2 FQNEAQ (reference sequence). CDR3 length: 15 residues. As DNA, the CDR3 is TGTGCCAGCAGCCTGGGACTAGCGAACACCGGGGAGCTGTTTTTT. Translated: CASSLGLANTGELFF.

This rearrangement joins TRBV6-5 to TRBJ2-7, with D possibly being TRBD1 or TRBD2 (5 bases each). Germline-derived CDR1 and CDR2 are MNHEY and SVGAGI. The ends were cut back, 4 bases at V and 1 base at J, with 17 bases in the middle. CDR3 length equals 16 residues. The CDR3 sequence: CASSSSSRGLSYEQYF. DNA of the CDR3: TGTGCCAGCAGTTCCTCCAGTCGGGGCCTTTCCTACGAGCAGTACTTC.

The chain has TRBV28 and TRBJ2-5; tentative D call: TRBD2 (6 bases). CDR3 size: 16 residues. V gave up 6 bases and J gave up 1 base, with 18 bases separating them. CDR1 MDHEN and CDR2 SYDVKM come from the germline V gene. The CDR3 bases are TGTGCCAGCAGCCGACGGGGGATTGTGGGCCAAGAGACCCAGTACTTC. Translated, it gives CASSRRGIVGQETQYF.

The chain uses TRBV4-1 and TRBJ1-2, with D possibly being TRBD1 (5 bases). Trimming stripped 4 bases from V and 4 bases from J, with 7 bases between. This CDR3 has 12 residues. CDR1 and CDR2 (germline): MGHRA, YSYEKL. The CDR3, as DNA: TGCGCCAGCAGCCTCGACAGCTATGGCTACACCTTC. Protein sequence: CASSLDSYGYTF.

The chain has TRBV5-8 and TRBJ2-1; 9 bases map to TRBD1. Germline assignment: CDR1 SGHTS and CDR2 YDEGEE. The CDR3 extends over 17 amino acids. V was clipped by 0 bases and J by 0 bases; unmatched bases: 4. CDR3 protein: CASSLGTGGFSYNEQFF. The CDR3 nucleotides read TGTGCCAGCAGCTTGGGTACAGGGGGCTTCTCCTACAATGAGCAGTTCTTC.

The V and J genes are TRBV5-6 and TRBJ2-7; D is uncertain. Per germline, CDR1 SGHDT and CDR2 YYEEEE. CDR3 size: 16 residues. V was shortened by 0 bases and J by 3 bases, with 16 bases between the two germline ends. The CDR3 DNA follows: TGTGCCAGCAGCTTGGTCTCTGCCTCGTCTATCTACGAGCAGTACTTC. Protein sequence: CASSLVSASSIYEQYF.

J is TRBJ2-2 and V is TRBV30, with TRBD2 matching over 7 bases. CDR1 GTSNPN and CDR2 SVGIG come from the germline V gene (reference sequence). This CDR3 region has 14 residues. With 2 bases clipped from V and 4 bases from J, the junction kept 4 bases outside the gene matches. The CDR3 DNA is TGTGCCTGGAGTACTAGCGCGAGCACCGGGGAGCTGTTTTTT. Its protein is CAWSTSASTGELFF.